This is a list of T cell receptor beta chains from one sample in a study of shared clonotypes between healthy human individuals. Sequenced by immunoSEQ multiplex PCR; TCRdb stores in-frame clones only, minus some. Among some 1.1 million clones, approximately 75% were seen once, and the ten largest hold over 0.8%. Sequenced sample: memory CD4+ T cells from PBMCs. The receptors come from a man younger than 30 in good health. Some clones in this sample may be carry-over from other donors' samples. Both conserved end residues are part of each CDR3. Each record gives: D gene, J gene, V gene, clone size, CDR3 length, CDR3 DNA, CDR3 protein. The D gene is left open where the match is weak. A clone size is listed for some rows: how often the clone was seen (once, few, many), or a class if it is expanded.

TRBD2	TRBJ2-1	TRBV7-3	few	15	TGTGCCAGCAGCTTTACAGCGGGAGGGGTCGGTGAGCAGTTCTTC	CASSFTAGGVGEQFF
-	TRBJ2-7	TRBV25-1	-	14	TGTGCCAGCAGTGAGATGGGCCAGGCCCACGAGCAGTACTTC	CASSEMGQAHEQYF
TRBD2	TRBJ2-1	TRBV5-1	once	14	TGCGCCAGCAGTTCGGGGACTAGCGGCAATGAGCAGTTCTTC	CASSSGTSGNEQFF
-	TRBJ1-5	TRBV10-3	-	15	TGTGCCATCAGTGAGTCATCTCCCATCAATCAGCCCCAGCATTTT	CAISESSPINQPQHF
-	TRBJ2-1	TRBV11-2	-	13	TGTGCCAGCAGACTCTCAGGGGTGGGTGAGCAGTTCTTC	CASRLSGVGEQFF
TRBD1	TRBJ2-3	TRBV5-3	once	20	TGTGCCAGAAGTGCTCCGGGACAGGGGGCTAGCGGGAGAAGCACAGATACGCAGTATTTT	CARSAPGQGASGRSTDTQYF
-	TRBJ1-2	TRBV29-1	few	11	TGCAGCGTTGGGTCGGCCTATGGCTACACCTTC	CSVGSAYGYTF
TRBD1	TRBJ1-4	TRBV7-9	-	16	TGTGCCAGCAGTCGGGACAGGGGGGGAACTAATGAAAAACTGTTTTTT	CASSRDRGGTNEKLFF
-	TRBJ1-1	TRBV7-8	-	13	TGTGCCAGCAGCTCGGGGATGAACACTGAAGCTTTCTTT	CASSSGMNTEAFF
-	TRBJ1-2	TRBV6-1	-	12	TGTGCCAGCAGTGAAGGTCCGGGCGGCTACACCTTC	CASSEGPGGYTF
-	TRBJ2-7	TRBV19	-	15	TGTGCCAGTAGCTCACCGGGACATAGGTCCTACGAGCAGTACTTC	CASSSPGHRSYEQYF
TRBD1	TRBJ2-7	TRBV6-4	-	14	TGTGCCAGCAGTGTCCCGGACAGGGCCCACGAGCAGTACTTC	CASSVPDRAHEQYF
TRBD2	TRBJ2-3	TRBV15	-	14	TGTGCCACCCGTACAGGGACTAGGACAGATACGCAGTATTTT	CATRTGTRTDTQYF
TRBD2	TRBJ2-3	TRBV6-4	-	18	TGTGCCAGCACCAGTAGACTAGCGGGAGGGCCTAGCACAGATACGCAGTATTTT	CASTSRLAGGPSTDTQYF
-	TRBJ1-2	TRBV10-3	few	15	TGTGCCATCAGTGATGGGGCCAGCGATAACTATGGCTACACCTTC	CAISDGASDNYGYTF
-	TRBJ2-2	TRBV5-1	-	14	TGCGCCAGCAGCCCTCTCGGGAGCACCGGGGAGCTGTTTTTT	CASSPLGSTGELFF
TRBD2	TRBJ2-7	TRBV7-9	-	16	TGTGCCAGCAGCTTAGTGGCGGGACTAGCTCATCCCGAGCAGTACTTC	CASSLVAGLAHPEQYF
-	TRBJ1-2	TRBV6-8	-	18	TGTGCCAGCAGTTACCAGGAGTTAGTCCGGGCGGGGAACTATGGCTACACCTTC	CASSYQELVRAGNYGYTF
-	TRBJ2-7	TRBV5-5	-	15	TGTGCCAGCAGCTTGTGGTCCGTTGGAGGATACGAGCAGTACTTC	CASSLWSVGGYEQYF
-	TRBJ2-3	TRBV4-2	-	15	TGTGCCAGCAGCCAAGATCAGCGGGTCTCAGATACGCAGTATTTT	CASSQDQRVSDTQYF
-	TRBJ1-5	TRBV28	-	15	TGTGCCAGCAGCCGGACAGATTATAGCAATCAGCCCCAGCATTTT	CASSRTDYSNQPQHF
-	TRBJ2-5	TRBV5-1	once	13	TGCGCCAGCAGCGGTACACCACAAGAGACCCAGTACTTC	CASSGTPQETQYF
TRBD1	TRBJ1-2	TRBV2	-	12	TGTGCCAGCAGCCTCGACAGGGATGGCTACACCTTC	CASSLDRDGYTF
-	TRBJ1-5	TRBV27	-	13	TGTGCCAGCAGTTTAAGGAGGAATCAGCCCCAGCATTTT	CASSLRRNQPQHF
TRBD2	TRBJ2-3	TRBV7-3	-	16	TGTGCCAGCAGCCCCCGGGGTAGCGGGAGCCCAGATACGCAGTATTTT	CASSPRGSGSPDTQYF
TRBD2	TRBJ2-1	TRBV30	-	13	TGTGCCTGGGAAGCGGGAGCCTACAATGAGCAGTTCTTC	CAWEAGAYNEQFF
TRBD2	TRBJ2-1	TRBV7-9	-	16	TGTGCCAGCAGCTTAGATAGCGGGAGCTCCTACAATGAGCAGTTCTTC	CASSLDSGSSYNEQFF
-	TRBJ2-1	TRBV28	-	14	TGTGCCAGCAGCCCCTTGGGAGCCTACAATGAGCAGTTCTTC	CASSPLGAYNEQFF
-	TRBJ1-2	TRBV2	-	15	TGTGCCAGCAGTGAAGAGGGGGGGTTTGGCTATGGCTACACCTTC	CASSEEGGFGYGYTF
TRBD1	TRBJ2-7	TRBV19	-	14	TGTGCCAGTAGTACCCGGGACAGGGACTACGAGCAGTACTTC	CASSTRDRDYEQYF
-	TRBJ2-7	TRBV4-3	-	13	TGCGCCAGCAGCCAAGATCTGGTACTGCGGCAGTACTTC	CASSQDLVLRQYF
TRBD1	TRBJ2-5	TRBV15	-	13	TGTGCCACTAGCCGGGACAGGCAAGAGACCCAGTACTTC	CATSRDRQETQYF
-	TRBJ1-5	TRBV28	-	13	TGTGCCAGCAGTTTCTACAGGGTACAGCCCCAGCATTTT	CASSFYRVQPQHF
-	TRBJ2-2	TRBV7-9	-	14	TGTGCCAGCAGCTTAGCGGGAATTGGAGGGGAGCTGTTTTTT	CASSLAGIGGELFF
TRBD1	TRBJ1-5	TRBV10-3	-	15	TGTGCCATCAGTGAGGGTCAGGGGGGCAATCAGCCCCAGCATTTT	CAISEGQGGNQPQHF
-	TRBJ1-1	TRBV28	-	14	TGTGCCAGCAGGTGGGGCGGGGCGGCCACTGAAGCTTTCTTT	CASRWGGAATEAFF
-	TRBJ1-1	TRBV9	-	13	TGTGCCAGCAGCCCCCGGACTGGCACTGAAGCTTTCTTT	CASSPRTGTEAFF
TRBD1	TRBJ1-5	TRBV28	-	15	TGTGCCAGCAGGGAGGGACAGGGGGGTTATCAGCCCCAGCATTTT	CASREGQGGYQPQHF
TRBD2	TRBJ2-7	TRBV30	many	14	TGTGCCTGGAGCGGGACTAGCGGTTCCTACGAGCAGTACTTC	CAWSGTSGSYEQYF
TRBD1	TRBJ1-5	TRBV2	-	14	TGTGCCAGCAGTGAGGGACAGGGGGATCAGCCCCAGCATTTT	CASSEGQGDQPQHF
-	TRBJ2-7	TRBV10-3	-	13	TGTGCCATCAGCCGGGACTCCGCTTCCGAGCAGTACTTC	CAISRDSASEQYF
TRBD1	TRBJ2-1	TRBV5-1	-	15	TGCGCCAGCAGCTTCGAGGACAGGGGGTCAGGTGAGCAGTTCTTC	CASSFEDRGSGEQFF
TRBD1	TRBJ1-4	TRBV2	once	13	TGTGCCAGCAGGGGGACAGGGGCGGAAAAACTGTTTTTT	CASRGTGAEKLFF
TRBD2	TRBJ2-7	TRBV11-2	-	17	TGTGCCAGCAGCTCCCCACGTGGGGGGAGGGCCGGTTACGAGCAGTACTTC	CASSSPRGGRAGYEQYF
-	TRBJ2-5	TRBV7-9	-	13	TGTGCCAGCAGCTTCGGGACGGGGGAGACCCAGTACTTC	CASSFGTGETQYF